This paragraph reports one TCR beta chain. The antigen remains undetermined. This sample was included in a study of PD-1 blockade in classical Hodgkin lymphoma. Across the study: Intravenous infusions of nivolumab 3 mg/kg reached patients every 2 weeks.

Broader study findings: Reported baseline diversity: healthy donors highest, relapsed/refractory patients lowest. Partial responders and progressors had significantly lower baseline TCR diversity.

With 7 bases removed from V and 0 bases from J, the gap between germline ends came to 7 bases. The CDR3 is 14 amino acids. Germline loops: CDR1 ENHRY, CDR2 SYGVKD. Some clones are missing from TCRdb's copy, which holds only in-frame ones; the method was immunoSEQ multiplex PCR. The sample records tens of thousands of clones, 71% being singletons. Autologous stem cell transplantation was followed by relapse in every patient, and brentuximab vedotin exposure varied. Patients had relapsed/refractory classical Hodgkin lymphoma with complete response, partial response or progressive disease as best response.

The sequenced sample was peripheral blood mononuclear cells (PBMCs), obtained before the second cycle of nivolumab. The TCR originated in a human donor with classical Hodgkin lymphoma. V and J are TRBV10-3 and TRBJ2-6; D might be TRBD1 (5 bases). Here the CDR3 reads CAITDSSGANVLTF. CDR3 nucleotide sequence: TGTGCCATCACCGACAGCTCTGGGGCCAACGTCCTGACTTTC.